These 3 T cell receptor beta chains were all obtained from the same sample, sequenced in a study of early T cells in non-severe SARS-CoV-2 infection. MiXCR was run by TCRdb on the 5' RACE reads, yielding one entry per CDR3 protein. Of approximately 50,000 distinct CDR3 sequences in the sample, 12% were seen once. Sequenced input: whole blood. These receptors came from an adult who was a healthcare worker with PCR-confirmed SARS-CoV-2 infection or an uninfected control (not recorded which).

The CDR3: CASSSTRGGPNEQFF. DNA for the CDR3: TGTGCCAGCAGTTCCACTAGGGGGGGGCCGAATGAGCAGTTCTTC. V and J are TRBV6-6 and TRBJ2-1; maybe TRBD2 (7 bases). Germline lookup yields CDR1 MNHNY and CDR2 SVGAGI (reference sequence). Trimming cost V 4 bases and J 7 bases, with 17 bases left between them. The CDR3 contains 15 residues.

This clonotype came up many times. This chain links TRBV27 with TRBJ1-2, with D maybe TRBD1 (5 bases). There are 19 residues in the CDR3. The germline V gene has CDR1 MNHEY and CDR2 SMNVEV (reference sequence). Between the trimmed V and J ends, which lost 6 bases and 3 bases, there was a span of 29 bases. As DNA, the CDR3 is TGTGCCAGCAGGACAAAGGACCGAAGTAACTATGGGGGGGACTATGGCTACACCTTC. The encoded protein is CASRTKDRSNYGGDYGYTF.

The chain joins TRBV3-1 to TRBJ2-1, with 9 nucleotides matching TRBD2. Germline V gene sequence: CDR1 LGHDT, CDR2 YNNKEL (reference sequence). With V trimmed by 0 bases and J by 15 bases, 9 bases remained unmatched. The CDR3 is 14 amino acids. The CDR3 region has the DNA TGTGCCAGCAGCCAAGAGTTGGGACTAGCTCGTCTGTTCTTC. Residues: CASSQELGLARLFF.